This T cell receptor beta chain emerged from a study of T-cell reconstitution after alpha-beta-depleted transplantation in children. This clonotype has more than one count but fewer than ten. The library targeted TCRbeta and was prepared with unique molecular identifiers. TCRdb reanalysed the PCR reads using MiXCR and keeps one entry per CDR3 protein. Here the sample spans about 540,000 distinct CDR3 sequences, around 16% being singletons. The CDR3 is 15 amino acids. Germline CDR1 and CDR2: DFQATT and SNEGSKA (reference sequence). With V trimmed by 1 base and J by 4 bases, 5 bases remained unmatched. The chain couples TRBV20-1 to TRBJ2-1; 9 nucleotides align to TRBD2. Sequencing was performed on PBMCs from the stem cell graft donor, taken from the stem cell graft. This sequence was found in a human donor who donated a stem cell graft to a child with acute lymphoblastic leukemia. The CDR3 DNA follows: TGCAGTGCTAGAGTAGGGCTAGCGGGATACAATGAGCAGTTCTTC. Translation gives CSARVGLAGYNEQFF.